This T cell receptor (beta chain) stems from a study of T cell responses to AZD1222 COVID-19 vaccine. Notes on the study in general: Variant regions that are unmutated are reportedly the target of nearly half of spike-specific TCRs. Following two doses of AZD1222, Spike-specific TCR breadth and depth rose.

CDR3 size: 15 residues. The V end was cut by 1 base, the J end by 2 bases, with 12 bases between. Germline CDR1 LNHDA, CDR2 SQIVND (reference sequence). Worth noting for this clone: The antigen is not known.

The data were produced by immunoSEQ multiplex PCR, yet TCRdb's version contains in-frame clones alone and is incomplete. The sample lists around 130,000 clones, roughly 93% occurring once. The starting material was peripheral blood, obtained on day 0 of AZD1222 vaccination. This chain uses TRBV19 with TRBJ2-7; a weak D match, TRBD1 (5 bases). This TCR came from an adult in good health. CDR3 loop: CASSIASGPPYEQYF. CDR3 DNA: TGTGCCAGTAGTATAGCGTCAGGGCCTCCCTACGAGCAGTACTTC.